This entry describes one T cell receptor beta chain. The data were obtained in a study of blood T cell repertoires in COVID-19. The length of the CDR3 is 17 residues. Germline values: CDR1 SGHTS, CDR2 YDEGEE. The V gene lost 2 bases and the J gene lost 0 bases, with 12 bases spanning the gap. Residents of approximately 25 US areas, aged about 18 to 95 years, made up the participants. Cohorts were based on clinical histories the participants reported. Sequencing was performed with immunoSEQ multiplex PCR; in TCRdb, only in-frame clones are kept and a portion is missing. The top ten hold under 3.5% of the sample, which has some 300,000 clones, around nine tenths seen once.

The receptor's source is a woman between 45 and 65 years old who had been exposed to COVID-19. The V gene is TRBV5-8, the J gene TRBJ1-6; no clear D. Sequenced: PBMCs or T cells enriched from blood (not recorded which). In nucleotides, the CDR3 is TGTGCCAGCAGCTTCTCCGGTTCTAGCTCCTATAATTCACCCCTCCACTTT. This translates into CASSFSGSSSYNSPLHF.